The sequence of this T cell receptor (beta chain) was determined in a study of cytomegalovirus exposure and HLA in healthy donors. Study summary: Researchers previously reported finding fewer than 140 million unique TCR beta sequences from roughly 180 million T cells. Overall study results and limits: As a later analysis showed, a missense DCLRE1C variant was linked to trimming of TCR beta V- and J-genes. A few V segments could not be told apart, such as TRBV6-2 and TRBV6-3, and were left out.

V dropped 5 bases and J dropped 4 bases, with 9 bases sitting between them. The CDR3 consists of 12 residues. Germline CDR1 and CDR2: SGHTA and FQGNSA. Nominally healthy donors were sampled, though unrecorded immune exposures were likely. As regards this clone: As yet, its antigen is unknown.

The PCR ran on 60 Vbeta and 13 Jbeta primers. TCRdb keeps only in-frame clones here, not all; method: immunoSEQ multiplex PCR. The sample holds more than 130,000 clones, about four fifths seen once. This chain joins TRBV7-2 and TRBJ2-7; no clear D. This sequence was found in a man aged 35-49 years in good health and CMV-seropositive. The material sequenced was PBMCs. The CDR3 is CASSVRIYEQYF. In nucleotides, the CDR3 is TGTGCCAGCAGCGTCAGGATTTACGAGCAGTACTTC.